This record concerns one T cell receptor (beta chain) sequence. Its antigen is unknown. The CDR3 loop spans 14 amino acids. Germline CDR1 is SGDLS and CDR2 is YYNGEE. Trimming stripped 0 bases from V and 6 bases from J, with 12 bases between. The repertoire was sequenced with immunoSEQ multiplex PCR; TCRdb's copy has only in-frame clones and lacks some. Here the sample spans around 130,000 clones, more than 85% being singletons. The source of the sample is a study of T cell responses to AZD1222 COVID-19 vaccine. General study findings and limits: Two AZD1222 doses significantly raised spike-specific TCR breadth and depth over controls. Targeting of unmutated variant regions was reportedly seen in nearly half of spike-specific TCRs. Among AZD1222 vaccinees, only 5 to 7 were seropositive at baseline. Clonal diversity may have been underestimated, and the donors were mostly white British, with more females than males.

This clonotype was obtained from an adult in good health. This chain joins TRBV9 and TRBJ1-1, with D unresolved. The starting material was peripheral blood, obtained on day 0 of AZD1222 vaccination. CDR3 sequence reads: CASSVGGREAEAFF. The CDR3 nucleotides read TGTGCCAGCAGCGTAGGTGGGCGGGAGGCTGAAGCTTTCTTT.